This record concerns one T cell receptor (beta chain) sequence. The sample is drawn from a study of blood T cell repertoires in COVID-19. Looking at the study overall: Samples of COVID-19 (acute and convalescent) were obtained from the United States, Italy and Spain. The analysed material was cDNA or gDNA that came from T cells, B-cell-depleted T cells, or PBMCs.

The germline CDR1 and CDR2 sequences are MNHNY and SVGAGI (reference sequence). This CDR3 region has 13 residues. Trimming shortened V by 2 bases and J by 6 bases, and 10 bases separated the two germline ends. Per the study methods: The assay estimated nucleated cells by amplifying reference gene primers. Repertoires were generated with immunoSEQ multiplex PCR, while TCRdb's copy carries only in-frame clones and drops some. Clone size and the V and J calls come from that table; the DNA yielded D and trimming. The repertoire holds about 140,000 clones, with over 60% as singletons. This receptor was taken from a woman over 75 with active or convalescent COVID-19. Sequencing was performed on peripheral blood. The chain recombines TRBV6-6 with TRBJ1-1; D gene unclear. The CDR3 nucleotides read TGTGCCAGCAGTTACGGGAGAGGGTCTGAAGCTTTCTTT. As protein: CASSYGRGSEAFF.